Listed here are 2 T cell receptor beta chains from one sample, sequenced in a study of identical twins. Each CDR3 protein gets one entry after TCRdb re-called the 5' RACE reads with MiXCR. Seen here are under 900,000 distinct CDR3 sequences, around an eighth observed once, and the top ten hold around 1.5%. The same sample was also used in a study of yellow fever vaccine responses in identical twins.

Sequenced sample: PBMCs. The receptors shown here come from a woman between 18 and 29 years old in good health.

A few counts support this clonotype. The CDR3 DNA sequence: TGTGCCAGCCGACAGGGGCGGTTGGCCTCCTACGAGCAGTACTTC. Protein sequence: CASRQGRLASYEQYF. The V call is TRBV27, the J call TRBJ2-7; 8 bases are shared with TRBD1. Germline values: CDR1 MNHEY, CDR2 SMNVEV (reference sequence). The V and J ends lost 8 bases and 0 bases, in that order; junction bases with no gene match: 9. The CDR3 covers 15 residues.

There are a few counts of this clonotype. CDR3 amino acids: CASSGRLAGVYNEQFF. As DNA, the CDR3 is TGTGCCAGCAGTGGTAGACTAGCGGGAGTCTACAATGAGCAGTTCTTC. This sequence joins TRBV2 and TRBJ2-1, with 12 bases identical to TRBD2. The CDR3 is made up of 16 amino acids. The germline gives CDR1 SNHLY, CDR2 FYNNEI. The V segment lost 4 bases and the J segment 3 bases; nucleotides outside the gene matches: 4.